This T cell receptor (beta chain) stems from a study of T cells in Graves' hyperthyroidism and ophthalmopathy. Study at large: Peripheral blood sampling occurred at initial diagnosis, before any treatment. Study-wide results and caveats: Blood also showed most of the thyroid clonotypes that were expanded above 0.001.

This clonotype was recorded at least ten times. Its antigen is still unknown. The CDR3 sequence is 14 residues long. Trimming left V 2 bases short and J 4 bases short, with 11 bases between. Germline assignment: CDR1 KGHSH and CDR2 LQKENI. TCR beta CDR3 regions were amplified from RNA. The HTBI primer set drove a first-round RT-PCR of the TCR CDR3. One entry per CDR3 protein results from TCRdb running MiXCR on the multiplex PCR reads. The sample lists 500,000 or so distinct CDR3 sequences; roughly 18% were seen once. This chain connects TRBV18 to TRBJ1-1; TRBD1 is a possible D gene (6 bases). The material sequenced was blood. The sequence was obtained from a woman aged 18-29 years with Graves' ophthalmopathy. The CDR3 protein is CASSPKQGFTEAFF. The CDR3, as DNA: TGTGCCAGCTCACCAAAACAGGGATTCACTGAAGCTTTCTTT.